This entry lists 30 T cell receptor beta chains sequenced from one sample in a study of blood T cell repertoires in COVID-19. Sequencing was performed with immunoSEQ multiplex PCR; in TCRdb, only in-frame clones are kept and a portion is missing. This table holds some 300,000 clones, approximately 88% found once. The source material was PBMCs or T cells enriched from blood (not recorded which). These receptors came from a woman between 25 and 40 years old who had recovered from COVID-19.

The chain has TRBV5-6 and TRBJ1-1, with 9 bases lining up with TRBD1. Per the germline V gene, CDR1 is SGHDT and CDR2 is YYEEEE. The V segment lost 3 bases and the J segment 0 bases; nucleotides outside the gene matches: 6. This CDR3 has 16 amino acids. The DNA for the CDR3 is TGTGCCAGCAGCTGGGGACAGGGATGGATGAACACTGAAGCTTTCTTT. This codes for CASSWGQGWMNTEAFF.

CDR3 loop: CASSTVGTSGRQYF. In DNA, the CDR3 is TGCGCCAGCTCCACCGTCGGGACTAGCGGACGACAGTATTTT. The chain links TRBV5-1 to TRBJ2-3, with 11 positions matching TRBD2. Germline values: CDR1 SGHRS, CDR2 YFSETQ. V lost 7 bases, J lost 12 bases, and 13 bases stayed unmatched. This CDR3 is built from 14 residues.

The chain couples TRBV19 to TRBJ2-5; 8 nucleotides match TRBD1. Germline values: CDR1 LNHDA, CDR2 SQIVND (reference sequence). This CDR3 spans 15 amino acids. The V gene end was trimmed by 5 bases and the J gene end by 5 bases; junction bases not matched to a gene: 10. The CDR3 reads CASSHKEQGVETQYF. The CDR3 DNA sequence: TGTGCCAGTAGTCATAAGGAACAGGGGGTGGAGACCCAGTACTTC.

This rearrangement joins TRBV6-5 to TRBJ2-1, with D possibly matching TRBD2 (6 bases). CDR3 length: 15 residues. From germline, CDR1 is MNHEY and CDR2 SVGAGI. V was shortened by 5 bases and J by 9 bases, with 20 bases between the two germline ends. The CDR3 DNA sequence: TGTGCCAGCAGTCCGGACTATCCTCCCGCCGGTGAGCAGTTCTTC. This gives the protein CASSPDYPPAGEQFF.

The chain employs TRBV2 and TRBJ2-7; no reliable D call. CDR1 is SNHLY and CDR2 is FYNNEI in the germline V gene. The V gene lost 7 bases and the J gene lost 2 bases, with 9 bases spanning the gap. The CDR3 sequence is 12 residues long. The CDR3 region is CASKLLAYEQYF. The CDR3 nucleotides read TGTGCCAGCAAACTTTTGGCCTACGAGCAGTACTTC. The variable domain in full, completed from reference TRBV2 and TRBJ2-7, reads EPEVTQTPSHQVTQMGQEVILRCVPISNHLYFYWYRQILGQKVEFLVSFYNNEISEKSEIFDDQFSVERPDGSNFTLKIRSTKLEDSAMYFCASKLLAYEQYFGPGTRLTVT.

This clone has a handful of counts. The rearrangement uses TRBV28 and TRBJ1-2; 8 bases map to TRBD1. Trimming took 6 bases from V and 6 from J; bases not matched to a gene: 15. The CDR3 loop spans 16 amino acids. Germline CDR1 reads MDHEN; CDR2 reads SYDVKM. The DNA for the CDR3 is TGTGCCAGCAGAATTGGGACAGGCTCGCTACCCCATGGCTACACCTTC. Translating gives CASRIGTGSLPHGYTF.

J is TRBJ2-7 and V is TRBV21-1; TRBD1, the table's D call, was not compared with the DNA. TRBV21-1 is assigned pseudogene status. The CDR3 runs to 21 residues. CDR3 nucleotide sequence: TGTGCCAGCAGCAAATGGCGACAGGGGCCCCCTCGAGCTGCGCAATCCTACGAGCAGTACTTC. Translation: CASSKWRQGPPRAAQSYEQYF.

This chain joins TRBV6-1 and TRBJ2-7; TRBD1 might be the D (5 bases). The CDR3 is made up of 13 amino acids. V was trimmed by 7 bases and J by 7 bases, leaving 17 bases between them. Germline V gene data show CDR1 as MNHNS and CDR2 as SASEGT. CDR3 DNA: TGTGCCAGCAAAACGCTCGTCTCAGGGGAGCAGTACTTC. Its protein product is CASKTLVSGEQYF.

The V and J genes are TRBV18 and TRBJ1-5, with TRBD1 identical over 7 bases. J lost 7 bases, V lost 2 bases, and 5 bases had no gene match. The CDR3 runs 14 residues. CDR1 KGHSH and CDR2 LQKENI come from the germline V gene. Here the CDR3 DNA reads TGTGCCAGCTCACCAACAGGGGACGAACAGCCCCAGCATTTT. Its protein is CASSPTGDEQPQHF.

This clone was seen once. The rearrangement uses TRBV5-1 and TRBJ2-7; TRBD1 aligns across 7 bases. V shed 4 bases, J shed 1 base, and the junction held 8 bases outside the gene matches. Germline CDR1 is SGHRS and CDR2 is YFSETQ. This CDR3 spans 15 amino acids. The CDR3 DNA reads TGCGCCAGCAGCCCCGGGACAGCGATTTCCTACGAGCAGTACTTC. The encoded protein is CASSPGTAISYEQYF.

This clone was seen only once. V usage is TRBV27 and J usage is TRBJ2-3; 7 bases are shared with TRBD2. Germline CDR1 is MNHEY and CDR2 is SMNVEV (reference sequence). V lost 5 bases to trimming and J lost 2 bases; unmatched junction nucleotides: 13. This CDR3 has 17 residues. CDR3 region: CASSRYHGLDYTDTQYF. The CDR3 DNA reads as TGTGCCAGCAGTCGCTACCACGGACTAGATTACACAGATACGCAGTATTTT.

This chain joins TRBV30 and TRBJ1-1, with D uncertain. The CDR3 runs to 13 residues. In germline, CDR1 is GTSNPN, CDR2 SVGIG (reference sequence). V lost 5 bases and J lost 2, with 12 bases in between. CDR3 DNA: TGTGCCTGGCTAGACGGCCTTAACACTGAAGCTTTCTTT. Its translation: CAWLDGLNTEAFF. The full variable domain, with the rest looked up from reference TRBV30 and TRBJ1-1, is SQTIHQWPATLVQPVGSPLSLECTVEGTSNPNLYWYRQAAGRGLQLLFYSVGIGQISSEVPQNLSASRPQDRQFILSSKKLLLSDSGFYLCAWLDGLNTEAFFGQGTRLTVV.

This clone appeared once. The genes are TRBV28 and TRBJ1-2, with 9 nucleotides matching TRBD1. The CDR3 runs 14 residues. Germline V gene sequence: CDR1 MDHEN, CDR2 SYDVKM. Losses at the gene ends were 3 bases for V and 5 bases for J; bases not matched to a gene: 4. Here the CDR3 DNA reads TGTGCCAGCAGTTTTGGGACAGGGCAATATGGCTACACCTTC. This translates into CASSFGTGQYGYTF.

This chain connects TRBV5-8 to TRBJ1-1; D is possibly TRBD1 (5 bases). The V gene lost 6 bases and the J gene lost 4 bases, with 13 bases spanning the gap. Per the germline V gene, CDR1 is SGHTS and CDR2 is YDEGEE. The CDR3 contains 13 residues. CDR3 loop: CASISGRGTEAFF. DNA for the CDR3: TGTGCCAGCATCTCAGGGCGCGGCACTGAAGCTTTCTTT.

The rearrangement joins TRBV11-3 to TRBJ1-5, with 7 nucleotides matching TRBD1. In germline, CDR1 is SGHNT, CDR2 YENEEA. The V and J ends lost 3 bases and 4 bases, in that order; junction bases with no gene match: 6. The CDR3 has 15 residues. The CDR3 is CASSFMTGTNQPQHF. CDR3 nucleotide sequence: TGTGCCAGCAGCTTTATGACAGGGACGAATCAGCCCCAGCATTTT.

In this sample, this clone turned up once. CDR3 bases: TGCACCTGGGCCGGGACTAGGGGCGAGCAGTTCTTC. Translation gives CTWAGTRGEQFF. V is TRBV29-1 and J is TRBJ2-1, with TRBD2 matching 8 bases. The CDR3 is 12 amino acids. Germline V lookup: CDR1 SQVTM, CDR2 ANQGSEA.

This clone was observed once. The chain has TRBV29-1 and TRBJ1-1; the D gene is possibly TRBD1 (5 bases). This CDR3 has 15 residues. Germline CDR1 SQVTM, CDR2 ANQGSEA. Trimming shortened V by 4 bases and J by 0 bases, and 15 bases separated the two germline ends. This CDR3 is CSVAAGWGMNTEAFF. The CDR3 nucleotides are TGCAGCGTTGCGGCAGGGTGGGGAATGAACACTGAAGCTTTCTTT. Supplemented by reference TRBV29-1 and TRBJ1-1, the full variable domain reads SAVISQKPSRDICQRGTSLTIQCQVDSQVTMMFWYRQQPGQSLTLIATANQGSEATYESGFVIDKFPISRPNLTFSTLTVSNMSPEDSSIYLCSVAAGWGMNTEAFFGQGTRLTVV.

The chain recombines TRBV20-1 with TRBJ1-2; D is possibly TRBD1 (5 bases). The CDR3 sequence is 10 residues long. The germline gives CDR1 DFQATT, CDR2 SNEGSKA (reference sequence). Trimming removed 6 bases at V and 8 bases at J, with 10 bases between. CDR3 region: CSAPREGYTF. CDR3 bases: TGCAGTGCCCCCAGGGAAGGCTACACCTTC.

This chain uses TRBV29-1 with TRBJ2-3, with D perhaps TRBD2 (6 bases). The germline V gene has CDR1 SQVTM and CDR2 ANQGSEA. This CDR3 has 16 amino acids. V lost 0 bases and J 4 bases, leaving 17 bases between the germline ends. The CDR3 DNA reads TGCAGCGTTGAAGAAGGGCAGGCTAGCGTTTCAGATACGCAGTATTTT. The encoded protein is CSVEEGQASVSDTQYF.

The chain employs TRBV7-9 and TRBJ1-5, with 10 positions matching TRBD1. The germline V gene has CDR1 SEHNR and CDR2 FQNEAQ (reference sequence). The V gene end was trimmed by 6 bases and the J gene end by 8 bases; junction bases not matched to a gene: 10. The CDR3 length is 15 residues. CDR3 nucleotides: TGTGCCAGCAGTAATCAGACAGGGGGCGAGAAGCCCCAGCATTTT. It codes for CASSNQTGGEKPQHF.

The rearrangement uses TRBV7-3 and TRBJ2-3; 13 bases are shared with TRBD2. CDR3 length: 17 amino acids. V trimming: 5 bases; J trimming: 2 bases; junction bases outside the gene matches: 7. Per germline, CDR1 SGHTA and CDR2 FQGTGA. The CDR3 DNA follows: TGTGCCAGCAGCGGAACGACTAGCGGGGGGTCCACAGATACGCAGTATTTT. It codes for CASSGTTSGGSTDTQYF.

The CDR3 coding sequence is TGTGCCAGCTCTCACAGCGGTAGCTCCTACGAGCAGTACTTC. It specifies CASSHSGSSYEQYF. V is TRBV18 and J is TRBJ2-7; TRBD2 might be the D (5 bases). The germline CDR1 and CDR2 sequences are KGHSH and LQKENI. CDR3 size: 14 residues. V gave up 6 bases and J gave up 0 bases, with 12 bases separating them.

V is TRBV27 and J is TRBJ2-3, with 10 bases fitting TRBD2. J gave up 2 bases and V 6 bases, and 8 bases lay outside the gene matches. The CDR3 is 16 residues long. Germline lookup yields CDR1 MNHEY and CDR2 SMNVEV (reference sequence). CDR3 DNA sequence: TGTGCCAGCAGGGAGATAGCGGGGGGCCTCACAGATACGCAGTATTTT. Its protein is CASREIAGGLTDTQYF.

This chain connects TRBV7-9 to TRBJ1-1; no clear D gene. From germline, CDR1 is SEHNR and CDR2 FQNEAQ (reference sequence). With 4 bases removed from V and 7 bases from J, the gap between germline ends came to 10 bases. CDR3 length: 12 residues. CDR3 nucleotides: TGTGCCAGCAGCTGGCTGACTAATGAAGCTTTCTTT. Protein: CASSWLTNEAFF.

The V gene is TRBV5-1, the J gene TRBJ2-1; 9 bases map to TRBD2. The CDR3 has 16 residues. Trimming cost V 1 base and J 5 bases; bases outside gene matches: 7. CDR1 and CDR2 (germline): SGHRS, YFSETQ. The CDR3, as DNA: TGCGCCAGCAGCTTGAATGTAGCTAGCGGGAACAATGAGCAGTTCTTC. Residues: CASSLNVASGNNEQFF.

This chain joins TRBV9 and TRBJ2-6; 7 bases are a match to TRBD1. This CDR3 is built from 17 residues. Germline V lookup: CDR1 SGDLS, CDR2 YYNGEE. J was trimmed by 2 bases and V by 4 bases; bases with no gene match: 9. The CDR3, as DNA: TGTGCCAGCAGCCCGCGACTCGACAGGGCTGGGGCCAACGTCCTGACTTTC. Translating it yields CASSPRLDRAGANVLTF.

The V gene is TRBV18, the J gene TRBJ2-7; the match to TRBD2 covers 11 bases. V shed 3 bases, J shed 4 bases, and the junction held 5 bases outside the gene matches. Germline V gene data show CDR1 as KGHSH and CDR2 as LQKENI. The CDR3 spans 15 residues. The CDR3 loop is CASSPQTSGAYEQYF. Here the CDR3 DNA reads TGTGCCAGCTCACCTCAGACTAGCGGGGCATACGAGCAGTACTTC.

The chain couples TRBV20-1 to TRBJ1-5; D gene uncertain. Trimming pared 3 bases from V and 1 base from J, leaving 13 bases between. The CDR3 length is 15 residues. Germline loops: CDR1 DFQATT, CDR2 SNEGSKA (reference sequence). CDR3: CSASSRAGSNQPQHF. CDR3 nucleotide sequence: TGCAGTGCTAGTTCGAGGGCCGGGAGCAATCAGCCCCAGCATTTT.

The chain joins TRBV7-3 to TRBJ2-3; 8 bases agree with TRBD2. Germline CDR1 SGHTA, CDR2 FQGTGA. Trimming at V came to 2 bases and at J to 4 bases, leaving 5 bases not matched to a gene. The CDR3 is 15 amino acids. CDR3 nucleotides: TGTGCCAGCAGCTTACGTGGACTAGCTCCAGATACGCAGTATTTT. Amino acids: CASSLRGLAPDTQYF. Complete variable domain (other parts from reference TRBV7-3 and TRBJ2-3): GAGVSQTPSNKVTEKGKYVELRCDPISGHTALYWYRQSLGQGPEFLIYFQGTGAADDSGLPNDRFFAVRPEGSVSTLKIQRTERGDSAVYLCASSLRGLAPDTQYFGPGTRLTVL.

The chain is built from TRBV6-5 and TRBJ2-7; tentative D call: TRBD2 (5 bases). The CDR3 is 15 amino acids. Germline lookup yields CDR1 MNHEY and CDR2 SVGAGI. V lost 5 bases and J 0 bases, leaving 14 bases between the germline ends. CDR3 nucleotides: TGTGCCAGCAGTCCGAGAAAAGGGAGCTCCTACGAGCAGTACTTC. This codes for CASSPRKGSSYEQYF.